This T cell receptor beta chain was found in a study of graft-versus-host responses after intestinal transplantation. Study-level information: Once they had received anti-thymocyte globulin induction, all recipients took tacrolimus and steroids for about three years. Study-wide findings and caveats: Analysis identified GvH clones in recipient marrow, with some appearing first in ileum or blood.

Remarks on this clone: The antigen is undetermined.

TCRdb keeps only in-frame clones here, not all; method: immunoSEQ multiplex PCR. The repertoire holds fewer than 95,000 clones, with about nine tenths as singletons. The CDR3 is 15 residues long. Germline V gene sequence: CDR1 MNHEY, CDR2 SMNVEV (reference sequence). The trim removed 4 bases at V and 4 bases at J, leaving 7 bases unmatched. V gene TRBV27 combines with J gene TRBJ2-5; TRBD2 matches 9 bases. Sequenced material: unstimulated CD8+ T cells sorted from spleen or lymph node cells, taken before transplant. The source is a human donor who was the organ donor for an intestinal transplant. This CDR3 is CASSYGLASRETQYF. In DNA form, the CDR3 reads TGTGCCAGCAGTTATGGACTAGCGAGCCGAGAGACCCAGTACTTC.